The 32 T cell receptor beta chains given below trace back to one sample, sequenced in a study of blood T cell repertoires in COVID-19. Clones were read by immunoSEQ multiplex PCR, and TCRdb kept only the in-frame ones, dropping some. This table holds about 15,000 clones, 75% found once. Sequencing was performed on peripheral blood. These receptors were collected from a man in his 60s with acute or convalescent COVID-19.

Only a few counts were recorded for this clone. The V call is TRBV12-3 or TRBV12-4, the J call TRBJ1-1; the D is unclear. This CDR3 is 11 amino acids long. V lost 6 bases to trimming and J lost 3 bases, with 5 bases between them. CDR3 nucleotides: TGTGCCAGCAGCTTGTACACTGAAGCTTTCTTT. Its protein is CASSLYTEAFF.

V usage is TRBV28 and J usage is TRBJ1-2; weak D call: TRBD1 (5 bases). V lost 3 bases and J lost 1, with 12 bases in between. The CDR3 spans 15 residues. The germline V gene has CDR1 MDHEN and CDR2 SYDVKM. Here the CDR3 reads CASSFPSQGNYGYTF. In nucleotides, the CDR3 is TGTGCCAGCAGTTTCCCAAGTCAGGGTAACTATGGCTACACCTTC.

This rearrangement joins TRBV5-1 to TRBJ1-2; 8 bases fit TRBD1. The CDR3 extends over 15 amino acids. J gave up 5 bases and V 0 bases, and 6 bases lay outside the gene matches. CDR1 SGHRS and CDR2 YFSETQ come from the germline V gene. The DNA of the CDR3 is TGCGCCAGCAGCTTGGCGGGACAGGTGTCTTATGGCTACACCTTC. Translation gives CASSLAGQVSYGYTF.

CDR3: CASSPHPGRSEGNTIYF. CDR3 coding DNA: TGTGCCAGCAGCCCCCATCCCGGGAGGTCTGAAGGAAACACCATATATTTT. The chain joins TRBV9 to TRBJ1-3; D remains ambiguous. CDR1 and CDR2 (germline): SGDLS, YYNGEE. Trimming removed 4 bases at V and 4 bases at J, with 21 bases between. The CDR3 has 17 residues.

The chain joins TRBV7-3 to TRBJ2-1; a weak D match, TRBD2 (7 bases). The ends were cut back, 2 bases at V and 1 base at J, with 15 bases in the middle. The CDR3 is 17 residues long. Germline V CDR1 and CDR2: SGHTA, FQGTGA. CDR3 sequence (DNA): TGTGCCAGCAGCTTATACGGGGGGCCCTTATCCTACAATGAGCAGTTCTTC. This gives the protein CASSLYGGPLSYNEQFF.

This chain links TRBV14 with TRBJ2-7; no firm D call. V was shortened by 1 base and J by 3 bases, with 10 bases between the two germline ends. Germline V gene sequence: CDR1 SGHDN, CDR2 FVKESK. This CDR3 is 14 amino acids long. CDR3 in amino acids: CASSQGFTDYEQYF. CDR3 sequence (DNA): TGTGCCAGCAGCCAAGGTTTCACAGACTACGAGCAGTACTTC.

This clone appeared a few times. The rearrangement uses TRBV6-5 and TRBJ1-1; 12 nucleotides match TRBD1. The germline V gene encodes CDR1 MNHEY and CDR2 SVGAGI. The V and J ends lost 9 bases and 4 bases, in that order; junction bases with no gene match: 9. This CDR3 has 15 amino acids. CDR3 region: CASPGQGAPSTEAFF. CDR3 DNA: TGTGCCAGTCCGGGACAGGGGGCGCCGAGCACTGAAGCTTTCTTT.

About this clone: One junction end does not reproduce the germline sequence, and a read error may be involved. The CDR3 DNA reads as TGTGCCAGCAGCCTAGACCAAGCCACAGATACGCAGTATTTT. This codes for CASSLDQATDTQYF. The chain links TRBV11-3 to TRBJ2-3; D is ambiguous. CDR3 length equals 14 residues. The germline CDR1 and CDR2 sequences are SGHNT and YENEEA.

The rearrangement uses TRBV7-8 and TRBJ1-1; 9 bases align to TRBD1. Germline CDR1 and CDR2: SGHVS and FQNEAQ. The CDR3 extends over 14 amino acids. V gave up 1 base and J gave up 8 bases; unmatched junction bases: 5. The CDR3: CASSLETGGREAFF. The DNA for the CDR3 is TGTGCCAGCAGCTTAGAGACAGGGGGGAGGGAAGCTTTCTTT. The variable domain in full, with the rest retrieved from reference TRBV7-8 and TRBJ1-1, is GAGVSQSPRYKVAKRGQDVALRCDPISGHVSLFWYQQALGQGPEFLTYFQNEAQLDKSGLPSDRFFAERPEGSVSTLKIQRTQQEDSAVYLCASSLETGGREAFFGQGTRLTVV.

The chain is built from TRBV20-1 and TRBJ2-7; D not resolved. The CDR3 contains 11 residues. The V gene lost 0 bases and the J gene lost 5 bases, with 5 bases spanning the gap. Germline lookup yields CDR1 DFQATT and CDR2 SNEGSKA (reference sequence). This chain's CDR3 is CSARDPNEQYF. The CDR3 DNA follows: TGCAGTGCTAGAGATCCCAACGAGCAGTACTTC.

The chain uses TRBV19 and TRBJ2-2, with TRBD2 as a possible D gene (5 bases). Trimming removed 7 bases from V and 5 bases from J, with 17 bases in between. The CDR3 totals 15 residues. Germline CDR1 is LNHDA and CDR2 is SQIVND (reference sequence). For the CDR3, the DNA is TGTGCCAGTACTCGTGGGAGTGGAGGAACCGGGGAGCTGTTTTTT. It codes for CASTRGSGGTGELFF.

The J gene is TRBJ1-5, the V gene TRBV10-3, with D perhaps matching TRBD1 (5 bases). Germline CDR1 and CDR2: ENHRY and SYGVKD. The V and J ends lost 0 bases and 1 base respectively, with 10 bases between them. The CDR3 extends over 16 amino acids. The CDR3 DNA is TGTGCCATCAGTGAGTCGGGGCAGGGAAGCAATCAGCCCCAGCATTTT. As protein: CAISESGQGSNQPQHF.

The CDR3 DNA sequence: TGCGCCAGCAGCCTAGGACTAGCGGGGTCCCAAGAGACCCAGTACTTC. It encodes CASSLGLAGSQETQYF. The chain has TRBV5-1 and TRBJ2-5; 12 positions agree with TRBD2. Trimming at V came to 4 bases and at J to 1 base, leaving 5 bases not matched to a gene. Germline CDR1 and CDR2: SGHRS and YFSETQ. The CDR3 totals 16 residues.

The rearrangement links TRBV7-2 to TRBJ2-2, with D perhaps matching TRBD1 (7 bases). V lost 5 bases and J 4 bases, leaving 14 bases between the germline ends. CDR1 and CDR2 from the germline V gene are SGHTA and FQGNSA. This CDR3 region has 15 residues. In DNA form, the CDR3 reads TGTGCCAGCAGCCCCAGGGGGAGGAGCACCGGGGAGCTGTTTTTT. Protein: CASSPRGRSTGELFF.

A few counts support this clone. Here the CDR3 reads CASSPPGQLYEQYF. CDR3 coding DNA: TGTGCCAGCAGCCCTCCGGGACAGCTCTACGAGCAGTACTTC. This rearrangement joins TRBV9 to TRBJ2-7; TRBD1 aligns across 7 bases. The CDR3 spans 14 residues. Germline V gives CDR1 SGDLS, CDR2 YYNGEE. V dropped 4 bases and J dropped 3; count of bases not matched to a gene: 7.

The sample holds a few counts of this clone. V and J are TRBV24-1 and TRBJ1-2, with D unclear. Per germline, CDR1 KGHDR and CDR2 SFDVKD. The V end lost 2 bases, the J end lost 5 bases, and 2 bases lay between the germline ends. The CDR3 totals 11 residues. CDR3 sequence (DNA): TGTGCCACCAGTGATTCTTATGGCTACACCTTC. This codes for CATSDSYGYTF.

The chain has TRBV27 and TRBJ1-5; possible D gene TRBD1, 6 bases. V gave up 6 bases and J gave up 0 bases, with 9 bases separating them. This CDR3 spans 14 amino acids. Germline assignment: CDR1 MNHEY and CDR2 SMNVEV (reference sequence). Written as DNA, the CDR3 is TGTGCCAGCAGCTACAGGGATAGCAATCAGCCCCAGCATTTT. This sequence encodes CASSYRDSNQPQHF.

The V and J genes are TRBV7-6 and TRBJ2-5, with 7 bases identical to TRBD1. V shed 1 base and J 4 bases; nucleotides not matched to a gene: 6. This CDR3 is built from 15 residues. The germline gives CDR1 SGHVS, CDR2 FNYEAQ. The CDR3 region has the DNA TGTGCCAGCAGCTTAGAGGCAGGGGGTAGAGAGACCCAGTACTTC. Residues: CASSLEAGGRETQYF.

The rearrangement links TRBV7-2 to TRBJ2-1; 7 bases match TRBD2. Germline values: CDR1 SGHTA, CDR2 FQGNSA. The CDR3 is made up of 16 amino acids. The V segment lost 1 base and the J segment 2 bases; nucleotides outside the gene matches: 5. The chain's CDR3 is CASSLGAGVTYNEQFF. In DNA, the CDR3 is TGTGCCAGCAGCTTAGGGGCGGGAGTCACCTACAATGAGCAGTTCTTC.

The V gene is TRBV12-5, the J gene TRBJ1-6; 9 bases map to TRBD1. The CDR3 is made up of 14 amino acids. Germline CDR1 reads LGHNT; CDR2 reads FRNRAP. After removal of 6 bases from V and 10 bases from J, the junction contained 7 bases not matched to a gene. CDR3 sequence reads: CASGPTGGRSPLHF. The CDR3 DNA follows: TGTGCTAGTGGCCCCACAGGGGGCCGGTCACCCCTCCACTTT.

This rearrangement joins TRBV5-1 to TRBJ1-4, with D perhaps matching TRBD1 (6 bases). The V end was cut by 8 bases, the J end by 3 bases, with 11 bases between. CDR1 SGHRS and CDR2 YFSETQ come from the germline V gene. The CDR3 is 13 residues long. The CDR3 region is CASRTAPNEKLFF. The CDR3 DNA follows: TGCGCCAGTAGGACAGCTCCTAATGAAAAACTGTTTTTT.

By share of the sample, this clone is large. The CDR3: CASRTSGSYNEQFF. CDR3 sequence (DNA): TGTGCCAGCAGGACTAGCGGGAGTTACAATGAGCAGTTCTTC. V and J are TRBV11-2 and TRBJ2-1; 12 bases map to TRBD2. After removal of 6 bases from V and 4 bases from J, the junction contained 1 base not matched to a gene. Per the germline V gene, CDR1 is SGHAT and CDR2 is FQNNGV. The CDR3 sequence is 14 residues long. Complete variable domain (other parts from reference TRBV11-2 and TRBJ2-1): EAGVAQSPRYKIIEKRQSVAFWCNPISGHATLYWYQQILGQGPKLLIQFQNNGVVDDSQLPKDRFSAERLKGVDSTLKIQPAKLEDSAVYLCASRTSGSYNEQFFGPGTRLTVL.

The V and J genes are TRBV5-6 and TRBJ1-2, with 9 bases identical to TRBD1. Trimming removed 5 bases from V and 7 bases from J; junction bases left unmatched: 9. The CDR3 contains 14 residues. Germline V CDR1 and CDR2: SGHDT, YYEEEE. The CDR3, as DNA: TGTGCCAGCAGAAGCCGGGACAGGGCTTTTGGCTACACCTTC. Amino acids: CASRSRDRAFGYTF.

The rearrangement uses TRBV29-1 and TRBJ2-3; D may be TRBD1 (5 bases). V lost 3 bases and J lost 2, with 12 bases in between. The CDR3 extends over 14 amino acids. CDR1 and CDR2 (germline): SQVTM, ANQGSEA. CDR3 DNA: TGCAGCGTTGATAGGGGCAGCTTCACAGATACGCAGTATTTT. Its protein product is CSVDRGSFTDTQYF.

This clone is labeled as medium-sized. The chain uses TRBV20-1 and TRBJ2-1, with D uncertain. The CDR3 loop spans 11 amino acids. V gave up 4 bases and J gave up 8 bases, with 9 bases separating them. Germline V gives CDR1 DFQATT, CDR2 SNEGSKA (reference sequence). CDR3 sequence (DNA): TGCAGTGCTAAAAGTGGGCATGAGCAGTTCTTC. The encoded protein is CSAKSGHEQFF.

The chain links TRBV5-4 to TRBJ1-4, with D possibly matching TRBD1 (6 bases). Germline V gene data show CDR1 as SGHNT and CDR2 as YYREEE (reference sequence). This CDR3 has 17 amino acids. V dropped 4 bases and J dropped 7 bases, with 23 bases sitting between them. CDR3 loop: CASSGYDSGGLGEKLFF. The CDR3 DNA reads TGTGCCAGCAGCGGCTACGACTCGGGGGGCCTGGGTGAAAAACTGTTTTTT.

The chain recombines TRBV19 with TRBJ2-7; possible D gene TRBD1, 7 bases. The V end lost 6 bases, the J end lost 3 bases, and 18 bases lay between the germline ends. The CDR3 is 15 amino acids. CDR1 is LNHDA, CDR2 SQIVND, per germline (reference sequence). Written as DNA, the CDR3 is TGTGCCAGTAGCTTGCGCGGGGACAGCTTCTACGAGCAGTACTTC. It is translated as CASSLRGDSFYEQYF.

The rearrangement joins TRBV20-1 to TRBJ1-2; no clear D. The CDR3 loop spans 11 amino acids. The germline gives CDR1 DFQATT, CDR2 SNEGSKA (reference sequence). Deletions cut 8 bases from V and 8 bases from J, with 15 bases between. The CDR3 loop reads CSPFTLQGYTF. The CDR3 coding sequence is TGCAGTCCATTTACCCTCCAGGGCTACACCTTC.

This clone came up a few times. The genes are TRBV18 and TRBJ1-5, with D possibly being TRBD1 (5 bases). Germline CDR1 is KGHSH and CDR2 is LQKENI. This CDR3 is built from 13 residues. V lost 3 bases and J lost 4, with 7 bases in between. The DNA of the CDR3 is TGTGCCAGCTCACCTCGGGGGAATCAGCCCCAGCATTTT. Translating gives CASSPRGNQPQHF.

In DNA, the CDR3 is TGTGCCAGCAGTGAATTGGGAGCTTCCTACGAGCAGTACTTC. Its protein is CASSELGASYEQYF. The chain employs TRBV6-1 and TRBJ2-7; tentatively, D is TRBD2 (5 bases). Per the germline V gene, CDR1 is MNHNS and CDR2 is SASEGT. V gave up 2 bases and J gave up 1 base, with 9 bases separating them. The CDR3 sequence is 14 residues long.

The chain recombines TRBV2 with TRBJ1-1; the D is unclear. The germline CDR1 and CDR2 sequences are SNHLY and FYNNEI. There are 15 residues in the CDR3. The V end was cut by 4 bases, the J end by 4 bases, with 16 bases between. CDR3 residues: CASSVSGVSSTEAFF. The CDR3, as DNA: TGTGCCAGCAGTGTATCCGGGGTGTCTAGCACTGAAGCTTTCTTT. Full variable domain (outside the CDR3, taken from reference TRBV2 and TRBJ1-1): EPEVTQTPSHQVTQMGQEVILRCVPISNHLYFYWYRQILGQKVEFLVSFYNNEISEKSEIFDDQFSVERPDGSNFTLKIRSTKLEDSAMYFCASSVSGVSSTEAFFGQGTRLTVV.

This clone was recorded a few times. The chain uses TRBV25-1 and TRBJ1-6; the D gene is possibly TRBD1 (5 bases). V lost 4 bases to trimming and J lost 7 bases, with 20 bases between them. This CDR3 comprises 17 residues. CDR1 and CDR2 from the germline V gene are MGHDK and SYGVNS. CDR3 protein: CASSASPRAGWNSPLHF. The CDR3 bases are TGTGCCAGCAGTGCGTCTCCCCGGGCAGGGTGGAATTCACCCCTCCACTTT.